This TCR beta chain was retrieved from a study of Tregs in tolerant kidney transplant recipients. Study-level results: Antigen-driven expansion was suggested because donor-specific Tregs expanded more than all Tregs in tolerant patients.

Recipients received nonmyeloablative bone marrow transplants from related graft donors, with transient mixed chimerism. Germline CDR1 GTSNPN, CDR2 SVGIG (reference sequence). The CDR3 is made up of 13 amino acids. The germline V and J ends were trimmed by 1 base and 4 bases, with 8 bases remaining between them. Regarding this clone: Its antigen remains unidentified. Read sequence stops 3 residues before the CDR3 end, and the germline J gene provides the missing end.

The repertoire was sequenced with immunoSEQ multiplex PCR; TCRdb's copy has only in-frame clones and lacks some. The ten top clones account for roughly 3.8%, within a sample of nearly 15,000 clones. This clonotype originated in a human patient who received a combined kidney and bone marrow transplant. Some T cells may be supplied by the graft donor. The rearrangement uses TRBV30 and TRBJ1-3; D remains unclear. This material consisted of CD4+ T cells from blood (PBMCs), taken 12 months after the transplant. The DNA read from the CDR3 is TGTGCCTGGAGTGCAGGTTTAGGAAACACC. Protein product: CAWSAGLGNT. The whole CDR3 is CAWSAGLGNTIYF.